By share, the clone carrying this T cell receptor (beta chain) counts as medium-sized. A UMI-containing oligonucleotide was joined by 3' ligation to the TCR cDNA template. V was cut by 4 bases and J by 6 bases, with 13 bases left in between. CDR3 length: 14 amino acids. CDR1 is MRHNA, CDR2 SNTAGT, per germline. The sample is drawn from a study of naive and memory T cell subsets. Ligated cDNA underwent four rounds of PCR with nested alpha and beta constant region primers and SP2. TCRdb ran MiXCR on the 5' RACE reads and lists one entry per CDR3 protein. Here the sample spans 48,000 or so distinct CDR3 sequences, approximately 4.5% being singletons.

The chain couples TRBV6-4 to TRBJ2-1; perhaps TRBD1 as D (5 bases). This TCR was recovered from a female donor in good health. The CDR3 reads CASSVGAESNEQFF. DNA for the CDR3: TGTGCCAGCAGTGTAGGGGCGGAAAGCAATGAGCAGTTCTTC.